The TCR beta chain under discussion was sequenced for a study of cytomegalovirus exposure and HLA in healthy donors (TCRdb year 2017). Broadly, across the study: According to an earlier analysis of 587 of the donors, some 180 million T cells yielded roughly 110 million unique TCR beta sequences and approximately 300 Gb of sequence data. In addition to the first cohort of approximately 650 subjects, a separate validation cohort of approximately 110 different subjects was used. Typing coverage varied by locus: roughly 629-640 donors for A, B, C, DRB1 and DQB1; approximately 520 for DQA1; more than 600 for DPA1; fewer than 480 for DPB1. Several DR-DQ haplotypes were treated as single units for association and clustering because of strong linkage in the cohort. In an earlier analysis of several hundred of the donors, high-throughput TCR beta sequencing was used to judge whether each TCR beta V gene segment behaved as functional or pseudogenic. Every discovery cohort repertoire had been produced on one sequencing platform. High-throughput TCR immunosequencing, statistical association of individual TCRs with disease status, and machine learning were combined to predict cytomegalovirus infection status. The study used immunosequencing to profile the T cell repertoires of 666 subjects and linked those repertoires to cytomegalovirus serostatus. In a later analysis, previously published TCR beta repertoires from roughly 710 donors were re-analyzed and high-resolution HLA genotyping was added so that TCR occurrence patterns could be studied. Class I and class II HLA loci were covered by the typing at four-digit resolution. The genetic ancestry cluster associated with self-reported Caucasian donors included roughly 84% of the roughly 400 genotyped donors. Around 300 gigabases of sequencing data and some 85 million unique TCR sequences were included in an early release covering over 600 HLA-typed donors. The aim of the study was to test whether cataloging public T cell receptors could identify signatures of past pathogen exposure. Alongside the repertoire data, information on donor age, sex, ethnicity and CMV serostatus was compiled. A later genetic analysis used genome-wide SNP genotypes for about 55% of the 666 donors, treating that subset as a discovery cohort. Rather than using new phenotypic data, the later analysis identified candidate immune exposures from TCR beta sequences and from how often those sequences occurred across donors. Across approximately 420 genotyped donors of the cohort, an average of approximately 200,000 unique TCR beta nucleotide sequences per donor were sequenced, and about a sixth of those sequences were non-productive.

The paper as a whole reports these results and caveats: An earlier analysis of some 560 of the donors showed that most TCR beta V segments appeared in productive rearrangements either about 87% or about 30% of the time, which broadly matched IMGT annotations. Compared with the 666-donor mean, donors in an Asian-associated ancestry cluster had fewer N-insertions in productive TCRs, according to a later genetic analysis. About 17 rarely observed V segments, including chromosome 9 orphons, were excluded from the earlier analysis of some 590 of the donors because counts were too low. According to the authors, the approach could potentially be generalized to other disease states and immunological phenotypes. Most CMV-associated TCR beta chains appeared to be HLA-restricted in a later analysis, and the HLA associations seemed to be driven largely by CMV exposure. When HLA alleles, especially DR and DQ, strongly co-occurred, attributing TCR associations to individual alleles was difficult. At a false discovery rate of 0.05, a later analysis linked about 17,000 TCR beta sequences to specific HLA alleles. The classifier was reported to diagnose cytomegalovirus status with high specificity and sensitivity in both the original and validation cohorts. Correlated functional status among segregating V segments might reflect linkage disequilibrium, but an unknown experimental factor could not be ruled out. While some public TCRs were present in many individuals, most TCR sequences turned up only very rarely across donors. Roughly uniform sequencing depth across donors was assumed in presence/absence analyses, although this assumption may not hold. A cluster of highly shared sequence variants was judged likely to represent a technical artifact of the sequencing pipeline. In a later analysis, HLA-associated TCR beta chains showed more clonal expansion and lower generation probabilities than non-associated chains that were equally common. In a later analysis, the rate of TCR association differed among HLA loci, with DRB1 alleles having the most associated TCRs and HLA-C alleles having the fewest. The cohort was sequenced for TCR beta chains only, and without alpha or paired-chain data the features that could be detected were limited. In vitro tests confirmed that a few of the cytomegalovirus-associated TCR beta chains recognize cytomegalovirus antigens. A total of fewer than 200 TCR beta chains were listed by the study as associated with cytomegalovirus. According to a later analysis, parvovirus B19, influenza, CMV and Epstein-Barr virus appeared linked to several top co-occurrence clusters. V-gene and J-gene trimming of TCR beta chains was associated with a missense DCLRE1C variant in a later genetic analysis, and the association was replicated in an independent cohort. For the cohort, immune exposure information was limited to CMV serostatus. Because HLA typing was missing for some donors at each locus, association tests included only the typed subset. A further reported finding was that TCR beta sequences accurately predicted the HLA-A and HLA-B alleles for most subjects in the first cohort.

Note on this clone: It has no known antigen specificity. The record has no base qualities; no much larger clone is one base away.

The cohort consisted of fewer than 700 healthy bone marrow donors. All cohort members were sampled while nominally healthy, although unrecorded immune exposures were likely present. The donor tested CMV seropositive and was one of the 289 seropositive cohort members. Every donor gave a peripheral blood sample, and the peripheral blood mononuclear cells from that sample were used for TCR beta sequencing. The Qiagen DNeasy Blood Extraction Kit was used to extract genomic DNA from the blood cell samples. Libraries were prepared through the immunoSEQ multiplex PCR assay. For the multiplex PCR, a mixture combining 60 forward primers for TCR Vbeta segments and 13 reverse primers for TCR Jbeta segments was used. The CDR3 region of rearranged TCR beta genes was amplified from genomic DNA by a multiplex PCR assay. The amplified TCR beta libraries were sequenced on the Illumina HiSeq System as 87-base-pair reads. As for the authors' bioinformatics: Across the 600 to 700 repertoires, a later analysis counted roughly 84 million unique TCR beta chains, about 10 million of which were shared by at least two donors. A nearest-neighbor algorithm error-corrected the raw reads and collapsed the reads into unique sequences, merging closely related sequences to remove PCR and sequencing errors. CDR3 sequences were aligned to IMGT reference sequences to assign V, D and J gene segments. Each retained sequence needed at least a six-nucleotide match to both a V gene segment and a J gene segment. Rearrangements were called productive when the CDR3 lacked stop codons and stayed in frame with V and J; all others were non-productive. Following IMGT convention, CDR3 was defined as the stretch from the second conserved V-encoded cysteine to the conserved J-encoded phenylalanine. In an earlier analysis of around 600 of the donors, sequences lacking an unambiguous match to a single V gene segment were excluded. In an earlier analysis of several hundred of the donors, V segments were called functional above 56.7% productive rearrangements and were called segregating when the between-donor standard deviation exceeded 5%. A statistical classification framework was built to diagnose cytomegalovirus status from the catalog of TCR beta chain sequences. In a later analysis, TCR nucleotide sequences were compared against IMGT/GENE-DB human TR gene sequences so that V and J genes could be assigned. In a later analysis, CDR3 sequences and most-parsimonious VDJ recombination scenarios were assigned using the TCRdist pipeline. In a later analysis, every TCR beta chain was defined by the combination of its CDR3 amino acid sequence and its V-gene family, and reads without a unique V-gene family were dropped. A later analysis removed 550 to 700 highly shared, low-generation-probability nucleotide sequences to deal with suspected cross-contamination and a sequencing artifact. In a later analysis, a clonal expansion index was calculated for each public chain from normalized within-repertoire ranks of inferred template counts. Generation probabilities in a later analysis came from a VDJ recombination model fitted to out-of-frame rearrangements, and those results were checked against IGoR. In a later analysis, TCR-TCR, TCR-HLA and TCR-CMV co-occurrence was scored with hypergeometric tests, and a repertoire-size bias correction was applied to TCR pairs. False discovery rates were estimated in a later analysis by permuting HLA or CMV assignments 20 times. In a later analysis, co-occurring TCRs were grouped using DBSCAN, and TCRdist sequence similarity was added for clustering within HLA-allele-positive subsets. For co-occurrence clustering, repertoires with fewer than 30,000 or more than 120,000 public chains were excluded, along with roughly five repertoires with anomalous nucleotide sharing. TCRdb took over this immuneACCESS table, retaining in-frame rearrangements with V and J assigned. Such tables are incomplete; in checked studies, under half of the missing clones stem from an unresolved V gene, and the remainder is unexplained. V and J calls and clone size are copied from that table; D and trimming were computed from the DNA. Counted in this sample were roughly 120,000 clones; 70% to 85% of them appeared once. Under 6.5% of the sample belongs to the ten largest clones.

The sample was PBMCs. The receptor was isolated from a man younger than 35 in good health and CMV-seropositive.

The CDR3 reads CASSLVAGPHYGYTF. In nucleotides, the sequence is TGCGCCAGCAGCTTGGTGGCAGGGCCTCACTATGGCTACACCTTC. The V and J genes are TRBV5-1 and TRBJ1-2; a tentative D call is TRBD1 (5 bases match). The V end loses 0 bases and the J end loses 3 bases, and a stretch of 12 bases separates them. From a lookup of the germline V gene, CDR1 and CDR2 are SGHRS and YFSETQ. From its cysteine to its phenylalanine, the CDR3 spans 15 amino acids. The read is trimmed to its CDR3 DNA, 45 bases read in frame from base 1.